This TCR beta chain is drawn from a study of shared clonotypes between healthy human individuals. The wider study: Those who served as donors were two women and three men between the ages of 18 and 49. Study outcomes and limitations: For naive CD4 cells, 5% to 6.5% of clonotypes were shared across a handful of donors. Limited genetic and exposure-history diversity came from having few donors.

V lost 0 bases, J lost 5 bases, and 8 bases lay in between. This CDR3 is 13 amino acids long. CDR1 and CDR2 (germline): SGHDT, YYEEEE. In the case of this clone: Its specificity is not known.

Repertoires were generated with immunoSEQ multiplex PCR, while TCRdb's copy carries only in-frame clones and drops some. The sample holds about 2.3 million clones; 93% are singletons and the top ten take 0.39%. The chain recombines TRBV5-6 with TRBJ2-5; D remains unclear. The sequenced sample was naive CD4+ T cells from PBMCs. Subset defined: CD45RA+ positively selected. The sequence came from a man aged 18 to 29 in good health. Some clones in this sample may be carry-over from other donors' samples. CDR3 sequence reads: CASSLAPRETQYF. CDR3 in DNA: TGTGCCAGCAGCTTGGCCCCCAGGGAGACCCAGTACTTC.